This T cell receptor (beta chain) was identified during a study of T-cell memory formation after mild COVID-19. This clonotype was observed at least ten times. TCRdb itself ran the 5' RACE reads through MiXCR, one entry per CDR3 protein. Among fewer than 300,000 distinct CDR3 sequences listed, about 20% were seen once. Per germline, CDR1 MNHNY and CDR2 SVGAGI (reference sequence). V lost 6 bases to trimming and J lost 3 bases, with 15 bases between them. The CDR3 is 15 amino acids. The TCR comes from a man aged 18 to 30 who had mild COVID-19 (a few samples of this study predate the infection). Cell type and time point are not known. Sequenced input: PBMCs or a T cell subset sorted from them (not recorded which). The gene calls are TRBV6-6 and TRBJ1-3; weak D call: TRBD1 (5 bases). In nucleotides, the CDR3 is TGTGCCAGCAGCGACTCTGACAGTTTTGGAAACACCATATATTTT. Its translation: CASSDSDSFGNTIYF.